This T cell receptor (beta chain) derives from a study of blood T cells in healthy people across ages. Looking at the study overall: Per every two T cells, about one barcoded beta molecule was captured by template switching.

This clonotype showed up many times. Antigen unknown. With a J-beta primer mix and a sample-barcoded 5' primer, a second PCR ran about 7 to 12 cycles. The template-switch adaptor was a 5' adaptor with 12 random nucleotides. It tagged each cDNA molecule. TCRdb recomputed calls from the 5' RACE reads with MiXCR, one row per CDR3 protein. The sample records 850,000 or so distinct CDR3 sequences, around 28% being singletons. Study-wide findings and caveats: The study could not conclusively compare naive and antigen-experienced cells, given its unsorted PBMCs.

Each sample yielded at least 6 micrograms of PBMC total RNA. Specimen: blood. The clonotype was recovered from a woman older than 75 in good health.

CDR3: CASSGRTTSPTDTQYF. The CDR3 bases are TGCGCCAGCAGCGGACGGACTACCTCACCCACAGATACGCAGTATTTT. The chain carries TRBV4-1 and TRBJ2-3; a weak D match, TRBD2 (6 bases). V lost 5 bases and J 2 bases, leaving 17 bases between the germline ends. The CDR3 consists of 16 residues. Germline V lookup: CDR1 MGHRA, CDR2 YSYEKL.